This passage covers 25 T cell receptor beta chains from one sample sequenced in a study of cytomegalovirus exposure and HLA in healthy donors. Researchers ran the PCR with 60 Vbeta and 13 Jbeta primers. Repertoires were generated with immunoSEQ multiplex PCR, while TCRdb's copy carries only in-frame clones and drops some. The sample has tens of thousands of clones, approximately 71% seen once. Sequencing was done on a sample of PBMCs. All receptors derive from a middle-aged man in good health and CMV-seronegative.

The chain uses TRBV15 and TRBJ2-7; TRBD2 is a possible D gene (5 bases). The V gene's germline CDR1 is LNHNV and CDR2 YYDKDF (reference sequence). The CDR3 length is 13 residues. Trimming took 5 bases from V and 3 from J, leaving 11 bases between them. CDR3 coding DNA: TGTGCCACCAGCCGGGGAAACAGCTACGAGCAGTACTTC. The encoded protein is CATSRGNSYEQYF.

The CDR3 region has the DNA TGTGCCAGCAGCTTAATGCCACTGAGAACCTACGAGCAGTACTTC. Translation gives CASSLMPLRTYEQYF. The rearrangement uses TRBV7-3 and TRBJ2-7; D not certain. V was trimmed by 1 base and J by 2 bases, leaving 12 bases between them. The V gene's germline CDR1 is SGHTA and CDR2 FQGTGA. The CDR3 spans 15 residues.

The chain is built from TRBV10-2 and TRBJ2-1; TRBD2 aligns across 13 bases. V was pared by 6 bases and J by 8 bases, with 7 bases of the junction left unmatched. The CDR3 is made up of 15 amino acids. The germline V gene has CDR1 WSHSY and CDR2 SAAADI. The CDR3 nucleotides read TGCGCCAGCAGCAGGACTAGCGGGGGAGGGGATGAGCAGTTCTTC. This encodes CASSRTSGGGDEQFF.

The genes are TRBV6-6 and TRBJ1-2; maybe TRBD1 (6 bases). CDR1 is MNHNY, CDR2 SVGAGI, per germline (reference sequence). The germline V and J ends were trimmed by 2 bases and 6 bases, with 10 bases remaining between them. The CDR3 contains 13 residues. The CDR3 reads CASSYGNRDGYTF. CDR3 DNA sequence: TGTGCCAGCAGTTACGGAAACAGGGATGGCTACACCTTC.

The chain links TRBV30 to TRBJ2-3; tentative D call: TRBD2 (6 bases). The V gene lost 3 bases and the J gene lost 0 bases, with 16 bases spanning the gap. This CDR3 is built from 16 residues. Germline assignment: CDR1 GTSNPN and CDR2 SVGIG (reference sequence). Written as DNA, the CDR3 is TGTGCCTGGAGCGACGAGGTAGCGGCTAGCACAGATACGCAGTATTTT. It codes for CAWSDEVAASTDTQYF.

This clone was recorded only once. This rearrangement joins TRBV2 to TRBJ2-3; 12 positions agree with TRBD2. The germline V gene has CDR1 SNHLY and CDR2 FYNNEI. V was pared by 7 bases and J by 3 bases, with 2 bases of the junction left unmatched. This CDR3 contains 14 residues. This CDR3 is CASTGLAGTDTQYF. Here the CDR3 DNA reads TGTGCCAGCACCGGACTAGCGGGAACAGATACGCAGTATTTT.

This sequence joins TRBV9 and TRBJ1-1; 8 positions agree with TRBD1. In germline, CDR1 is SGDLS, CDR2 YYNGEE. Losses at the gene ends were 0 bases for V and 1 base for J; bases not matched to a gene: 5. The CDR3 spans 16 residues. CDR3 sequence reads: CASSVGDRRRNTEAFF. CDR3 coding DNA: TGTGCCAGCAGCGTAGGGGACAGGCGGCGGAACACTGAAGCTTTCTTT.

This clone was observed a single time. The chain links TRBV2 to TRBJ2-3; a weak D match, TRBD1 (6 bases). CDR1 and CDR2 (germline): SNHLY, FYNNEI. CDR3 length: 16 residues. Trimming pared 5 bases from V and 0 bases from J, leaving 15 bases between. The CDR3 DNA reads TGTGCCAGCAGTCCGGACAGTTCTCCTAGCACAGATACGCAGTATTTT. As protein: CASSPDSSPSTDTQYF.

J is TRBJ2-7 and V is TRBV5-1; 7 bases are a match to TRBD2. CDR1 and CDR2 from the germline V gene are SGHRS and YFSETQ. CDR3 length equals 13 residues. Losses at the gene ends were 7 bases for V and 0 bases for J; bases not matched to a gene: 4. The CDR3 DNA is TGCGCCAGCGGCAGGGACTACTCCTACGAGCAGTACTTC. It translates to CASGRDYSYEQYF.

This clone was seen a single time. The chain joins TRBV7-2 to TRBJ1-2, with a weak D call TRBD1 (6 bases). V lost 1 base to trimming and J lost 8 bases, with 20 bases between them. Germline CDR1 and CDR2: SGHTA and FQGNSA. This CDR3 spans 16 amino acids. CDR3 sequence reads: CASSLGPSGGLGGYTF. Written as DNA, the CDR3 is TGTGCCAGCAGCTTAGGACCTTCGGGGGGCTTGGGGGGCTACACCTTC.

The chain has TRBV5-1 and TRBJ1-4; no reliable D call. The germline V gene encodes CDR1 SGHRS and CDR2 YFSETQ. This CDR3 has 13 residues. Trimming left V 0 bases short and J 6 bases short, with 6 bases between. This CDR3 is CASSLVADEKLFF. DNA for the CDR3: TGCGCCAGCAGCTTGGTGGCCGATGAAAAACTGTTTTTT. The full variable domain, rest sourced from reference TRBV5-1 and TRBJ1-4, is KAGVTQTPRYLIKTRGQQVTLSCSPISGHRSVSWYQQTPGQGLQFLFEYFSETQRNKGNFPGRFSGRQFSNSRSEMNVSTLELGDSALYLCASSLVADEKLFFGSGTQLSVL.

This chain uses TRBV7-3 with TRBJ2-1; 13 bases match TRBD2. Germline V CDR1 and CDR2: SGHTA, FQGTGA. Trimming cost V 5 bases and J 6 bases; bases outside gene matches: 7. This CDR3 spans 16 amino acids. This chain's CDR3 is CASSLIGTSGANEQFF. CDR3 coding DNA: TGTGCCAGCAGCCTCATAGGGACTAGCGGGGCCAATGAGCAGTTCTTC.

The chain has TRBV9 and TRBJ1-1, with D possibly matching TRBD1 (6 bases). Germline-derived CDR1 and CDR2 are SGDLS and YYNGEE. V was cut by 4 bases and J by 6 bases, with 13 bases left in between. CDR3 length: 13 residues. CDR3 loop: CASSIRQDSEAFF. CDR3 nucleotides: TGTGCCAGCAGCATCAGACAGGATTCTGAAGCTTTCTTT.

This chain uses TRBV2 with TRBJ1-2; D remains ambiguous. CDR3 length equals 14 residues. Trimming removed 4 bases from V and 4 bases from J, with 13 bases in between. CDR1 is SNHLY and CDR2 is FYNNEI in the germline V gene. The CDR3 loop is CASSVSDYSYGYTF. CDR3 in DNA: TGTGCCAGCAGTGTGTCGGACTATAGCTATGGCTACACCTTC.

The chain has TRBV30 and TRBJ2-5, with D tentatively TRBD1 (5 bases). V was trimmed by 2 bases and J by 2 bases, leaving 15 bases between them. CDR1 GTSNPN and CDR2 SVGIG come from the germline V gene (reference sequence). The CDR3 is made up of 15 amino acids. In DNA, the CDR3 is TGTGCCTGGAGTCGGTTTAGGGGAATACAAGAGACCCAGTACTTC. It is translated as CAWSRFRGIQETQYF.

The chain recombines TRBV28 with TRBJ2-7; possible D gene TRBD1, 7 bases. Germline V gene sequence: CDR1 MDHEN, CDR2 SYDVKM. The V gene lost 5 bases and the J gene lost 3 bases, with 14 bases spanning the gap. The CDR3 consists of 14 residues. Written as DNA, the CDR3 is TGTGCCAGCAGTCCCGCGGGACAGATCTACGAGCAGTACTTC. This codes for CASSPAGQIYEQYF.

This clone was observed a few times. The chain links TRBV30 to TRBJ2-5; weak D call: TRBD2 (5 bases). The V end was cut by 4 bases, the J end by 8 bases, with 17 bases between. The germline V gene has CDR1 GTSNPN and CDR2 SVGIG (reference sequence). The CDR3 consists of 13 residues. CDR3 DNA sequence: TGTGCCTGGACTCAGCGGCAGTTAGATACCCAGTACTTC. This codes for CAWTQRQLDTQYF.

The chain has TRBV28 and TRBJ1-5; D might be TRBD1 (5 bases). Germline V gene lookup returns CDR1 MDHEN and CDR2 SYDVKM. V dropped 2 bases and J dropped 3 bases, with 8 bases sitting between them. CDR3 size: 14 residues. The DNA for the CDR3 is TGTGCCAGCAGTTTAGGGACTAACAATCAGCCCCAGCATTTT. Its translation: CASSLGTNNQPQHF.

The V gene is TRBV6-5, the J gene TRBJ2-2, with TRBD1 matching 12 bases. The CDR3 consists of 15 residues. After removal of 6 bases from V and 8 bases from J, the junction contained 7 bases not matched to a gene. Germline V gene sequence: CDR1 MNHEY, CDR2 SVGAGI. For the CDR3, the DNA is TGTGCCAGCAGCTTCGGGACAGGGGGCAGGGGGGAGCTGTTTTTT. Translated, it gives CASSFGTGGRGELFF.

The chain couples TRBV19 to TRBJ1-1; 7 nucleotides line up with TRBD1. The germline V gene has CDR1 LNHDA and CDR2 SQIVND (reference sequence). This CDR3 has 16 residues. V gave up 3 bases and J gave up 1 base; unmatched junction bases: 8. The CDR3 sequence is CASSIRDSTANTEAFF. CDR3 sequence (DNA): TGTGCCAGTAGTATCCGGGACAGCACCGCGAACACTGAAGCTTTCTTT.

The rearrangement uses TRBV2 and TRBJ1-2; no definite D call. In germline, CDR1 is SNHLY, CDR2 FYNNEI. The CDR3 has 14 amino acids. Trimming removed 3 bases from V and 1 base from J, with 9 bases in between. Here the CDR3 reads CASSDPPSNYGYTF. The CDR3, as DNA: TGTGCCAGCAGTGATCCGCCGAGTAACTATGGCTACACCTTC.

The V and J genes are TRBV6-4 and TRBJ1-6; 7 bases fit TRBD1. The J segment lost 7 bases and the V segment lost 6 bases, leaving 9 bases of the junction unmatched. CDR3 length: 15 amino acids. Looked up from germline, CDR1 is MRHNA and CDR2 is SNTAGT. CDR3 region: CASRVTGSSNSPLHF. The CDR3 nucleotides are TGTGCCAGCAGGGTGACAGGGTCGTCGAATTCACCCCTCCACTTT.

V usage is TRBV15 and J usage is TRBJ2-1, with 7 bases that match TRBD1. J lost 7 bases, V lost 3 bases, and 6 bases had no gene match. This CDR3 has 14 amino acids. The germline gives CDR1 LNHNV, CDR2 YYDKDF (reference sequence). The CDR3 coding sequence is TGTGCCACCAGCAGGGACCTACAGGGGAATGAGCAGTTCTTC. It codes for CATSRDLQGNEQFF.

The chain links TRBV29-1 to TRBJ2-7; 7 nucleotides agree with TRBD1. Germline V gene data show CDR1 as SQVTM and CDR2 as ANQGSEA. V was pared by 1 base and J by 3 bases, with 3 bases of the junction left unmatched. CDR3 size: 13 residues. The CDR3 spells CSVEGTGYYEQYF. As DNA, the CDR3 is TGCAGCGTTGAAGGGACAGGATACTACGAGCAGTACTTC.

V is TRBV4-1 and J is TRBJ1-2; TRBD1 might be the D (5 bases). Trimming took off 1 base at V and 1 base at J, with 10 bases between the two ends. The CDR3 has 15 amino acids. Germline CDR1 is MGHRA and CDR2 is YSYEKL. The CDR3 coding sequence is TGCGCCAGCAGCCAAGGTCAGGGTAGTAACTATGGCTACACCTTC. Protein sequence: CASSQGQGSNYGYTF.